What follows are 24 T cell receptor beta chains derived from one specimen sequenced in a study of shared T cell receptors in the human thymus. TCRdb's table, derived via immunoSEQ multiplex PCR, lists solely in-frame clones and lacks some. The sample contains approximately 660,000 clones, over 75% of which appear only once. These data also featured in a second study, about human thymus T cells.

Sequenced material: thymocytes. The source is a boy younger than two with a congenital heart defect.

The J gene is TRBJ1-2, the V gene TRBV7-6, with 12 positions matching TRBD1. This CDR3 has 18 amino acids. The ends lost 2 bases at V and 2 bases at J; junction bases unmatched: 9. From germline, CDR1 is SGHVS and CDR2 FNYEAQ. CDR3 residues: CASSLREGQGAHNYGYTF. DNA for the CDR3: TGTGCCAGCAGCTTAAGGGAGGGACAGGGGGCCCACAACTATGGCTACACCTTC. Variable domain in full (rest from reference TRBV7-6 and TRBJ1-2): GAGVSQSPRYKVTKRGQDVALRCDPISGHVSLYWYRQALGQGPEFLTYFNYEAQQDKSGLPNDRFSAERPEGSISTLTIQRTEQRDSAMYRCASSLREGQGAHNYGYTFGSGTRLTVV.

The CDR3 bases are TGTGCCAGCAGCTTGCCCAATCGACAGGGAGGAGGTAATTCACCCCTCCACTTT. It codes for CASSLPNRQGGGNSPLHF. The V gene is TRBV5-8, the J gene TRBJ1-6, with TRBD1 matching over 7 bases. CDR1 and CDR2 (germline): SGHTS, YDEGEE. The CDR3 sequence is 18 residues long. V lost 1 base, J lost 6 bases, and 13 bases stayed unmatched.

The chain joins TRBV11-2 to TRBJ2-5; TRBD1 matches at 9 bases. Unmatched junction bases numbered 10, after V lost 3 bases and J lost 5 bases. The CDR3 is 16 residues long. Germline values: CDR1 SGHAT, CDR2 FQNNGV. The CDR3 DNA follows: TGTGCCAGCAGCTTGGACCGGGACAGGGCGGGCGAGACCCAGTACTTC. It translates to CASSLDRDRAGETQYF.

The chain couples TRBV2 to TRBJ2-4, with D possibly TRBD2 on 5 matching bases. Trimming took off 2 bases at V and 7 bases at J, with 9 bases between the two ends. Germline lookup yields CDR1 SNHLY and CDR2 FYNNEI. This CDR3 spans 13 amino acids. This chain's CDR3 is CASSERVANIQYF. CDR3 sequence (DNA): TGTGCCAGCAGTGAAAGGGTAGCGAACATTCAGTACTTC.

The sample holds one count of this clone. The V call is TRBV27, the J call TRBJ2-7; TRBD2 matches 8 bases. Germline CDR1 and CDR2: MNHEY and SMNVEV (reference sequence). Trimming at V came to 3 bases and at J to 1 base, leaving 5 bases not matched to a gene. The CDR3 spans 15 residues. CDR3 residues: CASSLAGGFSYEQYF. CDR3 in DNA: TGTGCCAGCAGTTTGGCGGGAGGATTTTCCTACGAGCAGTACTTC.

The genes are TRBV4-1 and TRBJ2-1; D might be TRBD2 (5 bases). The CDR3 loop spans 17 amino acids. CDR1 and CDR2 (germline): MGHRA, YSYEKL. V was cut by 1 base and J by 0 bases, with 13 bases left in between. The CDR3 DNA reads TGCGCCAGCAGCCAAGCGACGGGAACAAGCTCCTACAATGAGCAGTTCTTC. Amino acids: CASSQATGTSSYNEQFF.

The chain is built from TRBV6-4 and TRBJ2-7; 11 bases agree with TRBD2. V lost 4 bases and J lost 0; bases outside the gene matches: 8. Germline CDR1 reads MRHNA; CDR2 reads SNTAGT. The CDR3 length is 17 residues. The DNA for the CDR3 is TGTGCCAGCAGTGGAGCTAGCGGGAGGCCGAGCTCCTACGAGCAGTACTTC. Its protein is CASSGASGRPSSYEQYF.

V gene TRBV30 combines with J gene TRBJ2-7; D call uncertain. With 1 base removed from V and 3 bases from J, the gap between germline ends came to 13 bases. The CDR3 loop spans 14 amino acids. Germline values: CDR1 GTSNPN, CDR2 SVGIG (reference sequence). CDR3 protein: CAWSERPDGYEQYF. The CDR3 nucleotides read TGTGCCTGGAGTGAGAGGCCAGATGGCTACGAGCAGTACTTC.

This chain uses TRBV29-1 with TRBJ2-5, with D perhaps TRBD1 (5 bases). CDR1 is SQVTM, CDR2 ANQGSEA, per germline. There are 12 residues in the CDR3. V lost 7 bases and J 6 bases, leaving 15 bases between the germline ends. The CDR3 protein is CSAAPGLKTQYF. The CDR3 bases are TGCAGCGCCGCCCCAGGGCTGAAGACCCAGTACTTC.

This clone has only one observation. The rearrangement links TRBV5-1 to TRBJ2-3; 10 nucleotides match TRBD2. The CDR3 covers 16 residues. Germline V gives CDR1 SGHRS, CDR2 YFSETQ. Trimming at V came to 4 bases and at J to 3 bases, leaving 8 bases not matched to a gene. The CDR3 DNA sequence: TGCGCCAGCAGCCCCCGATTAGCGGGAGGAACAGATACGCAGTATTTT. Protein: CASSPRLAGGTDTQYF.

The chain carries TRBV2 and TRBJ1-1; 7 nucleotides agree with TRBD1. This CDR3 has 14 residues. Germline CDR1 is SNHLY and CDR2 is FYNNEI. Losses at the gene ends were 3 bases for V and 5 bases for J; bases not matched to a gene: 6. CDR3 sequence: CASSEIGGRTEAFF. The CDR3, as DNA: TGTGCCAGCAGTGAGATAGGGGGCCGGACTGAAGCTTTCTTT.

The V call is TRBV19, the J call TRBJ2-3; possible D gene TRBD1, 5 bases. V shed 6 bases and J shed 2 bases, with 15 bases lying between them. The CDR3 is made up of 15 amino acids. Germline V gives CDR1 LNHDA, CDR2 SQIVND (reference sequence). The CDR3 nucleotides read TGTGCCAGTAGACAGGCCCAAGAGATCACAGATACGCAGTATTTT. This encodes CASRQAQEITDTQYF.

The CDR3 DNA reads as TGTGCCAGCAGCTTAGAGGGCGGCAGGGCGAGCAATCAGCCCCAGCATTTT. Protein product: CASSLEGGRASNQPQHF. This chain uses TRBV7-8 with TRBJ1-5; maybe TRBD1 (5 bases). CDR1 and CDR2 (germline): SGHVS, FQNEAQ. The CDR3 runs 17 residues. V dropped 1 base and J dropped 1 base, with 14 bases sitting between them.

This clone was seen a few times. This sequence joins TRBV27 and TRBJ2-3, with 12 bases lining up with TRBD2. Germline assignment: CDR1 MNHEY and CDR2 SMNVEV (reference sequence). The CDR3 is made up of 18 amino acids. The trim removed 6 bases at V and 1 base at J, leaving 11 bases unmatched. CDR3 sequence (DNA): TGTGCCAGCAGGTGGGGAACTAGCGGGAGGCCGGGCACAGATACGCAGTATTTT. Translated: CASRWGTSGRPGTDTQYF.

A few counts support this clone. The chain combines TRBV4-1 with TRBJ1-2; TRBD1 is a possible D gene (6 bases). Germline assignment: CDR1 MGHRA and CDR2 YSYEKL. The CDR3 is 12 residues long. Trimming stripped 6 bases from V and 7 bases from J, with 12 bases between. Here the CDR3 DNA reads TGCGCCAGCAGTGGTTCAGGGGCTGGCTACACCTTC. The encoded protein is CASSGSGAGYTF.

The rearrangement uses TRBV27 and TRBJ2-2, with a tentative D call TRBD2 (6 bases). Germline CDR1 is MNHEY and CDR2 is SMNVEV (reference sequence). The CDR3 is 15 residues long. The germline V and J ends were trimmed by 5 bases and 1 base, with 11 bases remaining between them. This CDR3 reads CASSPLAENTGELFF. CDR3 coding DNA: TGTGCCAGCAGTCCCTTAGCGGAGAACACCGGGGAGCTGTTTTTT.

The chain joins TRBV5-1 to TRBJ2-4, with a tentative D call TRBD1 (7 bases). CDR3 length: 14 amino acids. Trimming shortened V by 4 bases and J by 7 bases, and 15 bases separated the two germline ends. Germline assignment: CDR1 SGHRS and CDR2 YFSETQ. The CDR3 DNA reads TGCGCCAGCAGCGGGCAGGGGGAGGCGAACATTCAGTACTTC. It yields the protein CASSGQGEANIQYF.

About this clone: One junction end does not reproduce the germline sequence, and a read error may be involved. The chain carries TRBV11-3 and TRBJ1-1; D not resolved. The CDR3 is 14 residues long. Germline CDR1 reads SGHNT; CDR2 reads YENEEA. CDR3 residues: CASSPAGWIRLEVF. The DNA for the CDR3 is TGTGCCAGCAGCCCAGCCGGGTGGATCCGTTTAGAGGTCTTT.

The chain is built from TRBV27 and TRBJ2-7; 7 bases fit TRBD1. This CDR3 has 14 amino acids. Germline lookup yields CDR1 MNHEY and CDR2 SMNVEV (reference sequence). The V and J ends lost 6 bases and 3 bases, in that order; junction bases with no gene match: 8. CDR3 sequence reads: CASRPGGSLYEQYF. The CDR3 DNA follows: TGTGCCAGCAGACCAGGGGGATCCCTCTACGAGCAGTACTTC.

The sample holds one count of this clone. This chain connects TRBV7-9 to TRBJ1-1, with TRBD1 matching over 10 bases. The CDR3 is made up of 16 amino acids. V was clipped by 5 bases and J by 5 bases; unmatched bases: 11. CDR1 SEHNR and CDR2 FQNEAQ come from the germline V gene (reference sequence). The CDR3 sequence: CASSLGTGAPQTEAFF. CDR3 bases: TGTGCCAGCAGCCTCGGGACAGGGGCGCCTCAAACTGAAGCTTTCTTT.

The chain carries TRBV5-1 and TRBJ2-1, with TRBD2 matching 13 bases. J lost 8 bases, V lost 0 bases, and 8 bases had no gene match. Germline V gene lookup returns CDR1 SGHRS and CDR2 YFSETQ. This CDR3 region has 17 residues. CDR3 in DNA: TGCGCCAGCAGCTTGGATCCACTAGCGGGAGGGATGGATGAGCAGTTCTTC. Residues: CASSLDPLAGGMDEQFF.

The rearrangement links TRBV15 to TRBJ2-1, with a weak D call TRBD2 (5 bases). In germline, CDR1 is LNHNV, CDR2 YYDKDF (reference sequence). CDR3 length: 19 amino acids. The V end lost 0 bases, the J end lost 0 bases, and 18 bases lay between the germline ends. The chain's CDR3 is CATSRERIGVQSSYNEQFF. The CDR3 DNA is TGTGCCACCAGCAGAGAACGGATCGGGGTCCAGAGCTCCTACAATGAGCAGTTCTTC. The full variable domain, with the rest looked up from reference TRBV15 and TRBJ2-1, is DAMVIQNPRYQVTQFGKPVTLSCSQTLNHNVMYWYQQKSSQAPKLLFHYYDKDFNNEADTPDNFQSRRPNTSFCFLDIRSPGLGDTAMYLCATSRERIGVQSSYNEQFFGPGTRLTVL.

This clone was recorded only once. CDR3 in DNA: TGTGCCAGCAGTCCACAGATGAACACTGAAGCTTTCTTT. It yields the protein CASSPQMNTEAFF. V and J are TRBV14 and TRBJ1-1; D remains ambiguous. This CDR3 is 13 amino acids long. CDR1 and CDR2 (germline): SGHDN, FVKESK. Between the trimmed V and J ends, which lost 6 bases and 0 bases, there was a span of 8 bases.

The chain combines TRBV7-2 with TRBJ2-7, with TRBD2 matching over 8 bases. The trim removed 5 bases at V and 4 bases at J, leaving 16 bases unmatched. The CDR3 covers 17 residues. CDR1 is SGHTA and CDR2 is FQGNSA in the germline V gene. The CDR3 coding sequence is TGTGCCAGCAGCCCCGGCATCGGTAGCGGGAAGTTTTACGAGCAGTACTTC. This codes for CASSPGIGSGKFYEQYF.